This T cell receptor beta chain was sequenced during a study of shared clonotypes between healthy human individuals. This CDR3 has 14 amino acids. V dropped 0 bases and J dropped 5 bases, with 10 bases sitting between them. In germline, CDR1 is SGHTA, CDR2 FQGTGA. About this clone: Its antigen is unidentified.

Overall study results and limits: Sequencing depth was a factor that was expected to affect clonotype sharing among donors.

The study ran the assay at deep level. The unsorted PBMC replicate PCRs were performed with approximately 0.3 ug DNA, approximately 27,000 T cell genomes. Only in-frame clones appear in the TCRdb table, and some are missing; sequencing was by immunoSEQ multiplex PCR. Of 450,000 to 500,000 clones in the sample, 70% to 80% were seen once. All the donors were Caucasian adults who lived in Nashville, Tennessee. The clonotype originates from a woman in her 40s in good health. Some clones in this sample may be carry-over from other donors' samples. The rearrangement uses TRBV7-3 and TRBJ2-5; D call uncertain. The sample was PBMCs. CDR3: CASSLTALGETQYF. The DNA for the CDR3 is TGTGCCAGCAGCTTAACCGCTCTCGGGGAGACCCAGTACTTC.